A single sample gave rise to the 20 T cell receptor beta chains below, sequenced in a study of blood T cells in healthy people across ages. With a J-beta primer mix and a sample-barcoded 5' primer, a second PCR ran about 7 to 11 cycles. One entry per CDR3 protein results from TCRdb running MiXCR on the 5' RACE reads. The sample lists fewer than 950,000 distinct CDR3 sequences; about 34% were seen once. The specimen sequenced was blood. These receptors were taken from a man aged 18-30 years in good health.

The chain joins TRBV5-1 to TRBJ1-4, with no clear D. The CDR3 is 18 amino acids. The V and J ends lost 1 base and 6 bases respectively, with 22 bases between them. The germline gives CDR1 SGHRS, CDR2 YFSETQ. This CDR3 reads CASSLYEGDSAIYEKLFF. The CDR3 region has the DNA TGCGCCAGCAGCTTGTATGAAGGTGATTCGGCCATTTATGAAAAACTGTTTTTT.

The J gene is TRBJ2-3, the V gene TRBV3-1; possible D gene TRBD2, 6 bases. Trimming cost V 0 bases and J 1 base, with 14 bases left between them. Germline CDR1 LGHDT, CDR2 YNNKEL (reference sequence). This CDR3 spans 17 amino acids. The CDR3 is CASSQERLEGGTDTQYF. The CDR3 region has the DNA TGTGCCAGCAGCCAAGAAAGACTAGAGGGAGGCACAGATACGCAGTATTTT.

The chain combines TRBV10-3 with TRBJ2-7, with a possible D match to TRBD1 (5 bases). This CDR3 is built from 15 residues. V was clipped by 2 bases and J by 10 bases, with 21 bases between them. Germline V gene data show CDR1 as ENHRY and CDR2 as SYGVKD. The CDR3: CAISENRRALEAQYF. In DNA form, the CDR3 reads TGTGCCATCAGTGAGAATCGCAGGGCTTTAGAGGCCCAGTACTTC.

The chain joins TRBV2 to TRBJ1-2; weak D call: TRBD1 (6 bases). This CDR3 has 12 residues. Trimming shortened V by 4 bases and J by 4 bases, and 7 bases separated the two germline ends. Germline values: CDR1 SNHLY, CDR2 FYNNEI. The CDR3 sequence: CASSAGVYGYTF. The CDR3, as DNA: TGTGCCAGCAGTGCAGGGGTCTATGGCTACACCTTC.

This clonotype has at least ten counts. The V call is TRBV27, the J call TRBJ2-5; TRBD1 matches 9 bases. The V gene's germline CDR1 is MNHEY and CDR2 SMNVEV (reference sequence). The CDR3 length is 13 residues. V trimming: 6 bases; J trimming: 5 bases; junction bases outside the gene matches: 4. DNA of the CDR3: TGTGCCAGCAGCCCCGGGACAGGGGAGACCCAGTACTTC. Protein product: CASSPGTGETQYF.

Comments on this clonotype: A much larger clone sits a single nucleotide away, making a read error possible. The V gene is TRBV11-1, the J gene TRBJ2-1; TRBD1 aligns across 8 bases. Germline V gene lookup returns CDR1 SGHAT and CDR2 FQDESV (reference sequence). The CDR3 contains 15 residues. V was clipped by 0 bases and J by 10 bases; unmatched bases: 8. The DNA of the CDR3 is TGTGCCAGCAGCTTAGCCTCCGACAGGGGCCACGAGCAGTTCTTC. This translates into CASSLASDRGHEQFF.

This clonotype appeared a few times. The rearrangement links TRBV7-2 to TRBJ2-3; no reliable D call. The CDR3 has 14 residues. Per germline, CDR1 SGHTA and CDR2 FQGNSA. Trimming stripped 4 bases from V and 2 bases from J, with 10 bases between. The CDR3 DNA reads TGTGCCAGCAGCTCAGATGCCTTCACAGATACGCAGTATTTT. Its protein is CASSSDAFTDTQYF.

The chain has TRBV28 and TRBJ1-4; D may be TRBD1 (6 bases). CDR1 MDHEN and CDR2 SYDVKM come from the germline V gene. With 8 bases removed from V and 6 bases from J, the gap between germline ends came to 16 bases. This CDR3 has 14 amino acids. For the CDR3, the DNA is TGTGCCAGCGGGGCGGCGGGGGCTGATGAAAAACTGTTTTTT. Its translation: CASGAAGADEKLFF. Drawing the rest from reference TRBV28 and TRBJ1-4, the complete variable domain is DVKVTQSSRYLVKRTGEKVFLECVQDMDHENMFWYRQDPGLGLRLIYFSYDVKMKEKGDIPEGYSVSREKKERFSLILESASTNQTSMYLCASGAAGADEKLFFGSGTQLSVL.

This clonotype was observed once. DNA for the CDR3: TGCAGTGCTAGAGTCCCAGGAGCCCAATCCAACAATGAGCAGTTCTTC. This codes for CSARVPGAQSNNEQFF. This sequence joins TRBV20-1 and TRBJ2-1; D unclear. The germline CDR1 and CDR2 sequences are DFQATT and SNEGSKA (reference sequence). Trimming left V 1 base short and J 5 bases short, with 18 bases between. The CDR3 extends over 16 amino acids.

The chain is built from TRBV10-3 and TRBJ2-1; 10 bases agree with TRBD2. The J call is doubtful: the DNA matches TRBJ2-7 better. Germline V gives CDR1 ENHRY, CDR2 SYGVKD. The CDR3 contains 18 residues. The CDR3 loop is CAISEPSIAGGSRNEQYF. CDR3 DNA sequence: TGTGCCATCAGTGAGCCCTCCATAGCGGGGGGTTCCCGCAATGAGCAGTACTTC.

This clonotype was picked up a small number of times. The chain links TRBV20-1 to TRBJ1-5; D call uncertain. The germline V and J ends were trimmed by 5 bases and 6 bases, with 17 bases remaining between them. Germline CDR1 reads DFQATT; CDR2 reads SNEGSKA (reference sequence). There are 14 residues in the CDR3. CDR3 protein: CSAGSSPPGQPQHF. The CDR3 DNA follows: TGCAGTGCTGGGTCGAGCCCCCCCGGTCAGCCCCAGCATTTT.

The count of this clonotype is one. V is TRBV2 and J is TRBJ2-3, with D maybe TRBD2 (6 bases). Trimming shortened V by 7 bases and J by 2 bases, and 10 bases separated the two germline ends. Germline V gives CDR1 SNHLY, CDR2 FYNNEI. The CDR3 sequence is 13 residues long. CDR3 in DNA: TGTGCCAGCACCGGGGACTTCACAGATACGCAGTATTTT. Protein: CASTGDFTDTQYF.

This clonotype appeared many times. The J gene is TRBJ1-4, the V gene TRBV20-1, with TRBD1 matching over 7 bases. With V trimmed by 6 bases and J by 3 bases, 7 bases remained unmatched. From germline, CDR1 is DFQATT and CDR2 SNEGSKA (reference sequence). This CDR3 comprises 14 residues. In nucleotides, the CDR3 is TGCAGTGCACCCACCGGGACAGCTAATGAAAAACTGTTTTTT. Its translation: CSAPTGTANEKLFF.

This clonotype was counted many times. The chain uses TRBV5-1 and TRBJ1-1; no definite D call. This CDR3 is built from 14 residues. Trimming took off 2 bases at V and 1 base at J, with 9 bases between the two ends. Per germline, CDR1 SGHRS and CDR2 YFSETQ. CDR3 region: CASSFSGRNTEAFF. In nucleotides, the CDR3 is TGCGCCAGCAGCTTCTCTGGGCGGAACACTGAAGCTTTCTTT.

This clonotype was detected a few times. The J gene is TRBJ2-7, the V gene TRBV29-1, with TRBD2 matching over 7 bases. With the DNA end fitting TRBJ2-5 better, the J assignment may be wrong. Germline V gene lookup returns CDR1 SQVTM and CDR2 ANQGSEA. CDR3 size: 12 residues. The DNA of the CDR3 is TGCAGCGTTGGGGGGGGGAGTGGGACCCAGTACTTC. Translating gives CSVGGGSGTQYF.

The chain has TRBV4-3 and TRBJ1-1; possibly TRBD1 for D (6 bases). V dropped 0 bases and J dropped 6 bases, with 20 bases sitting between them. The CDR3 runs 17 residues. Germline-derived CDR1 and CDR2 are LGHNA and YSLEER. The CDR3 DNA is TGCGCCAGCAGCCAAGATTTGCCCAGGGGTAAGGTACCTGAAGCTTTCTTT. Encoded protein: CASSQDLPRGKVPEAFF.

V gene TRBV7-2 combines with J gene TRBJ2-6; TRBD1 agrees at 7 bases. Germline CDR1 reads SGHTA; CDR2 reads FQGNSA. CDR3 length: 16 amino acids. The ends lost 4 bases at V and 4 bases at J; junction bases unmatched: 7. CDR3: CASSSRTGAGANVLTF. In DNA, the CDR3 is TGTGCCAGCAGCTCCCGAACAGGGGCAGGGGCCAACGTCCTGACTTTC. Filled out from reference TRBV7-2 and TRBJ2-6, the complete variable domain reads GAGVSQSPSNKVTEKGKDVELRCDPISGHTALYWYRQSLGQGLEFLIYFQGNSAPDKSGLPSDRFSAERTGGSVSTLTIQRTQQEDSAVYLCASSSRTGAGANVLTFGAGSRLTVL.

A note on this clonotype: Given a much more abundant clone one base away, this may be a read error. This chain joins TRBV7-9 and TRBJ1-1; 8 positions match TRBD1. The length of the CDR3 is 13 residues. Germline CDR1 reads SEHNR; CDR2 reads FQNEAQ (reference sequence). In DNA, the CDR3 is TGTGTCAGCAGCCTGGACAGGGACACTGAAGCTTTCTTT. Its protein product is CVSSLDRDTEAFF.

This clonotype was seen once. The chain is built from TRBV13 and TRBJ2-4; D may match TRBD1 or TRBD2 (5 bases each). The V end lost 5 bases, the J end lost 1 base, and 18 bases lay between the germline ends. Per the germline V gene, CDR1 is PRHDT and CDR2 is FYEKMQ (reference sequence). CDR3 length equals 17 residues. Here the CDR3 DNA reads TGTGCCAGCAGCCATGGACGGGGCCTTGGGGCCAAAAACATTCAGTACTTC. Translation gives CASSHGRGLGAKNIQYF.

The V call is TRBV7-2, the J call TRBJ1-1, with D tentatively TRBD1 (6 bases). Germline V gene data show CDR1 as SGHTA and CDR2 as FQGNSA. This CDR3 is 14 amino acids long. V was pared by 1 base and J by 5 bases, with 11 bases between. The CDR3 is CASSLGAQGTEAFF. The DNA for the CDR3 is TGTGCCAGCAGCTTAGGAGCCCAGGGGACTGAAGCTTTCTTT.